This TCR beta chain was observed in a study of siplizumab effects on memory and regulatory T cells. Findings and limits, study-wide: Siplizumab produced a significant drop in alloreactive sequences attributable to unstimulated CD4+ memory cells. No naive or memory phenotype could be assigned to roughly 75-95% of proliferating clones. Suppressive capability of dividing Tregs from siplizumab cultures went unverified.

The CDR3 is made up of 16 amino acids. V dropped 0 bases and J dropped 2 bases, with 15 bases sitting between them. Germline V gene sequence: CDR1 SGHNT, CDR2 YYREEE (reference sequence). The assay covered 90,000 to 100,000 TCR templates per sample. Here immunoSEQ multiplex PCR was the method, and the copy in TCRdb shows in-frame clones only, minus some. The data show some 46,000 clones, with about 93% seen just once and roughly 17% held by the top ten. This clone has just one count. Its matching antigen is unknown. Material: CD8+ T cells sorted from blood. The sequence was collected from a human donor in good health. The rearrangement uses TRBV5-4 and TRBJ2-7; D ambiguous. CDR3 bases: TGTGCCAGCAGCTTGGTAAGTGGCAGCACCGCCTACGAGCAGTACTTC. Protein sequence: CASSLVSGSTAYEQYF.